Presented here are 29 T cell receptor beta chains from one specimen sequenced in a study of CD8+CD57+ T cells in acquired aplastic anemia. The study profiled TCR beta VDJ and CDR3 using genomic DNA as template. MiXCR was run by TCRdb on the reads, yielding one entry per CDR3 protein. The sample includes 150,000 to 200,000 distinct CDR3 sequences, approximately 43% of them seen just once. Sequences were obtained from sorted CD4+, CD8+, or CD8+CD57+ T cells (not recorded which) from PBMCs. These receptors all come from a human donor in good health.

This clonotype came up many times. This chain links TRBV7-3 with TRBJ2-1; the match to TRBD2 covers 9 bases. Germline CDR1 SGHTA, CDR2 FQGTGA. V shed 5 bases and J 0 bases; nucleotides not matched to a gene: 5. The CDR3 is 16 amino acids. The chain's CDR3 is CASSARTSVSYNEQFF. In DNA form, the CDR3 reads TGTGCCAGCAGCGCCCGGACTAGCGTCTCCTACAATGAGCAGTTCTTC.

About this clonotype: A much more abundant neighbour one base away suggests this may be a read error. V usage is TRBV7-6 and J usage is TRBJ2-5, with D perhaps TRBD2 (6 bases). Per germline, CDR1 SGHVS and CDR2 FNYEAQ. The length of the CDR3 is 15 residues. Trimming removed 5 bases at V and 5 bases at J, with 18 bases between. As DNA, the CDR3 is TGTGCCAGCAGCCCCACTGGGGGGAGTTGGGAGACCCAGTACTTC. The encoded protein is CASSPTGGSWETQYF.

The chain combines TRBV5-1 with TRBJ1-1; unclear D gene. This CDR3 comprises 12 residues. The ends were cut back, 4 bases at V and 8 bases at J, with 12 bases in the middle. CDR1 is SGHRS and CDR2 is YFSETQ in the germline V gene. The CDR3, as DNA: TGCGCCAGCAGCCAAAACGATGGAGAAGCTTTCTTT. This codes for CASSQNDGEAFF.

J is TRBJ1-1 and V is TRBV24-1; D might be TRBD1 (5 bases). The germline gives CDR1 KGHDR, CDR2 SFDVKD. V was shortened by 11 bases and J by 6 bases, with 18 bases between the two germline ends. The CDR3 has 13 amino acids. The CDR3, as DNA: TGTGCCAGCTCACCGGGGGGAAATCCTGAAGCTTTCTTT. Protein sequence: CASSPGGNPEAFF.

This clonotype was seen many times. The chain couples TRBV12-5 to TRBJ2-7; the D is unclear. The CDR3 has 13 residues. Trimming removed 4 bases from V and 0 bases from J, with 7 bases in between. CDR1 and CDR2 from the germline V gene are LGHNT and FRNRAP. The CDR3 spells CASGSRSSYEQYF. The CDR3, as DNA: TGTGCTAGTGGTTCAAGGAGCTCCTACGAGCAGTACTTC. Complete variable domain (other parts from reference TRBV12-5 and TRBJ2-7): DARVTQTPRHKVTEMGQEVTMRCQPILGHNTVFWYRQTMMQGLELLAYFRNRAPLDDSGMPKDRFSAEMPDATLATLKIQPSEPRDSAVYFCASGSRSSYEQYFGPGTRLTVT.

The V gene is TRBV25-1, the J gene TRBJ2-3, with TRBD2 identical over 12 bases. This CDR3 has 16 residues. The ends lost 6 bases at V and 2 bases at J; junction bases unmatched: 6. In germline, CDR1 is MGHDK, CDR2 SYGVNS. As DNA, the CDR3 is TGTGCCAGCAGCACTAGCGGGGGGACCTTCACAGATACGCAGTATTTT. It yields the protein CASSTSGGTFTDTQYF. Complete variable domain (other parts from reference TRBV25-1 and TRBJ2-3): EADIYQTPRYLVIGTGKKITLECSQTMGHDKMYWYQQDPGMELHLIHYSYGVNSTEKGDLSSESTVSRIRTEHFPLTLESARPSHTSQYLCASSTSGGTFTDTQYFGPGTRLTVL.

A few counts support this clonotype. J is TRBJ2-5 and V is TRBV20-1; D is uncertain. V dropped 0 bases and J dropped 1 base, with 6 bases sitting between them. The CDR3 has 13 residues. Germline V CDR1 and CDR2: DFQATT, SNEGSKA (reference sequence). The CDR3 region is CSARDQPQETQYF. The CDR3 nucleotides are TGCAGTGCTAGAGATCAGCCCCAAGAGACCCAGTACTTC.

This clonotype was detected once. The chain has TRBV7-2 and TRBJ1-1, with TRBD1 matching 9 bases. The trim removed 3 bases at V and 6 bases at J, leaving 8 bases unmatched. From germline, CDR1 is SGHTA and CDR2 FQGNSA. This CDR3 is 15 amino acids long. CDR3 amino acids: CASSLATGGIAEAFF. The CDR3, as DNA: TGTGCCAGCAGCTTGGCGACAGGGGGGATCGCTGAAGCTTTCTTT. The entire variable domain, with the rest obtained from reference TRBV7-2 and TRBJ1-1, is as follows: GAGVSQSPSNKVTEKGKDVELRCDPISGHTALYWYRQSLGQGLEFLIYFQGNSAPDKSGLPSDRFSAERTGGSVSTLTIQRTQQEDSAVYLCASSLATGGIAEAFFGQGTRLTVV.

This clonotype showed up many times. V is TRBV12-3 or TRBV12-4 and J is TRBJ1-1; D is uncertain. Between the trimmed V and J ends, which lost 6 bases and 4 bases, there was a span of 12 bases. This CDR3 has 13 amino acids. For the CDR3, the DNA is TGTGCCAGCAGGACGGCCCATCGCACTGAAGCTTTCTTT. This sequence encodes CASRTAHRTEAFF.

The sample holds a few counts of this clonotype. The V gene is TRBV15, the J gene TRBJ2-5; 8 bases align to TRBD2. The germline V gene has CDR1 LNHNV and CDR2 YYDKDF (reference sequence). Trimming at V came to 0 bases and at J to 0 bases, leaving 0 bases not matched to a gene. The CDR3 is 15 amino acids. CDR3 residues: CATSRDSGDQETQYF. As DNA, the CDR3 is TGTGCCACCAGCAGAGATAGCGGGGACCAAGAGACCCAGTACTTC.

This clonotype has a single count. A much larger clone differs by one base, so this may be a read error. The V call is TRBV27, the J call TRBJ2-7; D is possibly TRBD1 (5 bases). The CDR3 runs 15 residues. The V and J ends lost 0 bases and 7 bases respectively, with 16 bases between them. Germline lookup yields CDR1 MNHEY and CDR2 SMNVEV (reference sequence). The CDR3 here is CASSLSGLWGMEQYF. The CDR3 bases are TGTGCCAGCAGTTTATCGGGGCTTTGGGGCATGGAGCAGTACTTC.

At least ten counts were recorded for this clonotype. The chain's CDR3 is CASSSPRFGLGYTF. The CDR3 region has the DNA TGTGCCAGCAGCTCCCCTCGGTTCGGTCTCGGCTACACCTTC. The chain joins TRBV7-9 to TRBJ1-2; D gene ambiguous. The V end was cut by 4 bases, the J end by 8 bases, with 17 bases between. Looked up from germline, CDR1 is SEHNR and CDR2 is FQNEAQ (reference sequence). The CDR3 consists of 14 residues.

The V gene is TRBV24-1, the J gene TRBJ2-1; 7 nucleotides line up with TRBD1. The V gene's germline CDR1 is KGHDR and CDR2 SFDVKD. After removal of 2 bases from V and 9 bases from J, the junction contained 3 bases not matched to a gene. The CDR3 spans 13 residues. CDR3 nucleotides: TGTGCCACCAGTGATTCACAGGGGTCTGAGCAGTTCTTC. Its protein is CATSDSQGSEQFF.

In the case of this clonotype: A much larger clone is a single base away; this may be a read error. CDR3 residues: CASSVAGTAKTEAFF. The CDR3 DNA is TGTGCCAGCAGCGTAGCCGGGACAGCGAAGACTGAAGCTTTCTTT. The chain employs TRBV9 and TRBJ1-1; 7 bases map to TRBD1. Per germline, CDR1 SGDLS and CDR2 YYNGEE. V lost 0 bases to trimming and J lost 5 bases; unmatched junction nucleotides: 7. CDR3 length: 15 amino acids.

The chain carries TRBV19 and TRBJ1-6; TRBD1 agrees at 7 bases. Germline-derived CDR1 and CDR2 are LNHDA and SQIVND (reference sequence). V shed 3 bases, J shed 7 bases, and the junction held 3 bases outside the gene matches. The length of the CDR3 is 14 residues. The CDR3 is CASSITGVNSPLHF. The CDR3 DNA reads TGTGCCAGTAGTATTACAGGGGTAAATTCACCCCTCCACTTT. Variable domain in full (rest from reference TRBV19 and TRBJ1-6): DGGITQSPKYLFRKEGQNVTLSCEQNLNHDAMYWYRQDPGQGLRLIYYSQIVNDFQKGDIAEGYSVSREKKESFPLTVTSAQKNPTAFYLCASSITGVNSPLHFGNGTRLTVT.

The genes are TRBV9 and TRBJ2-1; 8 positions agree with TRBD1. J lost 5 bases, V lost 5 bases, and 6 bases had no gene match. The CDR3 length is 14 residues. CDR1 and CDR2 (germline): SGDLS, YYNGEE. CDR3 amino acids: CASRARTGNNEQFF. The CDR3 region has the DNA TGTGCCAGCAGAGCCAGGACAGGGAACAATGAGCAGTTCTTC.

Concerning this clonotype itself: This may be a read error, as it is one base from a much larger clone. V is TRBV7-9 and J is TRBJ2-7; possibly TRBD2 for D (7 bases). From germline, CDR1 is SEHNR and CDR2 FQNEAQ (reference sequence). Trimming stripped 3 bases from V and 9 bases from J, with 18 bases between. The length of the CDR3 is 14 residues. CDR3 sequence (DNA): TGTGCCAGCAGCTTCCCCCGTCGGGGGGCAGTGCAGTACTTC. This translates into CASSFPRRGAVQYF.

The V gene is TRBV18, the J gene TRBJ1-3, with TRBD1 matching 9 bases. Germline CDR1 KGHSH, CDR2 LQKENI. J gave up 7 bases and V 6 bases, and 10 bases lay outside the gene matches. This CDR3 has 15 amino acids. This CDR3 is CASSPGTGNVNTIYF. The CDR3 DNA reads TGTGCCAGCTCTCCCGGGACAGGGAATGTGAACACCATATATTTT. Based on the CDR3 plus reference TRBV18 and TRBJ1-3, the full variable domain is NAGVMQNPRHLVRRRGQEARLRCSPMKGHSHVYWYRQLPEEGLKFMVYLQKENIIDESGMPKERFSAEFPKEGPSILRIQQVVRGDSAAYFCASSPGTGNVNTIYFGEGSWLTVV.

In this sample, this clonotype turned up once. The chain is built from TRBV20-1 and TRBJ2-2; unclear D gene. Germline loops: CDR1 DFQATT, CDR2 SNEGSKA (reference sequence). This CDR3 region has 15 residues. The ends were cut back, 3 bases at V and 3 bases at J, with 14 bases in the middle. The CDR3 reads CSARDDWAYTGELFF. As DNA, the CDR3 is TGCAGTGCTAGGGACGACTGGGCGTACACCGGGGAGCTGTTTTTT.

CDR3 in amino acids: CAIDSGIGYTF. The DNA for the CDR3 is TGTGCCATCGACTCCGGGATCGGCTACACCTTC. V is TRBV10-3 and J is TRBJ1-2; D call uncertain. Germline values: CDR1 ENHRY, CDR2 SYGVKD. The CDR3 is made up of 11 amino acids. V lost 8 bases, J lost 8 bases, and 12 bases lay in between.

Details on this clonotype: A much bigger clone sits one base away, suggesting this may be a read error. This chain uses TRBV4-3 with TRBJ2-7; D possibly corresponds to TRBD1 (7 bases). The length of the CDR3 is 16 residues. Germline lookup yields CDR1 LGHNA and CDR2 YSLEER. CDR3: CAGSQVGQGGIGEQYF. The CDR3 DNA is TGCGCCGGCAGCCAAGTGGGGCAGGGGGGTATAGGTGAGCAGTACTTC.

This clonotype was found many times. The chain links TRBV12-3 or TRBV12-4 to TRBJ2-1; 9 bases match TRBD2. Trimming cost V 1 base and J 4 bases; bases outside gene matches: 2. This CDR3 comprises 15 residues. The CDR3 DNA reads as TGTGCCAGCAGTTTAGAAGGACTAGCGTACAATGAGCAGTTCTTC. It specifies CASSLEGLAYNEQFF.

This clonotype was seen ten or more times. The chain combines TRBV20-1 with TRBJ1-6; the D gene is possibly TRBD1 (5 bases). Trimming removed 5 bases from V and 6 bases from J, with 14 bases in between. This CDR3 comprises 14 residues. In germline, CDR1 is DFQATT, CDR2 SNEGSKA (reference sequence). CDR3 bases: TGCAGTGCTGGAGGTGGGCAGGGTAATTCACCCCTCCACTTT. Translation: CSAGGGQGNSPLHF.

The CDR3 loop is CASSLDSENTEAFF. In nucleotides, the CDR3 is TGTGCCAGCAGCTTAGATTCGGAGAACACTGAAGCTTTCTTT. The rearrangement joins TRBV11-3 to TRBJ1-1; D is uncertain. Germline CDR1 SGHNT, CDR2 YENEEA. This CDR3 comprises 14 residues. Between the trimmed V and J ends, which lost 0 bases and 1 base, there was a span of 6 bases.

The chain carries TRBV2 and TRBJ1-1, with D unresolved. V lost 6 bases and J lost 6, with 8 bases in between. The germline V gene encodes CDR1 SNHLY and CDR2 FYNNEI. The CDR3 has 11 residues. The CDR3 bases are TGTGCCAGCAGGGGATCGGCTGAAGCTTTCTTT. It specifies CASRGSAEAFF.

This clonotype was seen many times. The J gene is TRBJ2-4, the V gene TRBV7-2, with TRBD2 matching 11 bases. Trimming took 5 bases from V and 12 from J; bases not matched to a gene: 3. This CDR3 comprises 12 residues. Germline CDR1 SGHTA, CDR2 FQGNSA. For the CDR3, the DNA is TGTGCCAGCAGCCCTAGCGGGGGGACTCAGTACTTC. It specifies CASSPSGGTQYF.

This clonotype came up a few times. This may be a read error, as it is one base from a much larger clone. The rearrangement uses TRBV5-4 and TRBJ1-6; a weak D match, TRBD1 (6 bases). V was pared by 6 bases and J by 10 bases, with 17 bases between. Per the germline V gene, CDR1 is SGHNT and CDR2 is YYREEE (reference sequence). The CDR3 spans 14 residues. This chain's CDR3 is CASTMNREGSPLHF. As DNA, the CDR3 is TGTGCCAGCACCATGAACAGGGAAGGGTCACCCCTCCACTTT.

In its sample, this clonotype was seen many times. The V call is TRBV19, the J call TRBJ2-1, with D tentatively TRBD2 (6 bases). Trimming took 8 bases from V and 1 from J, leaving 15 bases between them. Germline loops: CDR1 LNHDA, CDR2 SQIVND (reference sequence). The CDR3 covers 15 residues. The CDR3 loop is CASQIAAPSYNEQFF. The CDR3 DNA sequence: TGTGCCAGTCAGATAGCGGCACCTTCCTACAATGAGCAGTTCTTC. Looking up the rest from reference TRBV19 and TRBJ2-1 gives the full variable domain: DGGITQSPKYLFRKEGQNVTLSCEQNLNHDAMYWYRQDPGQGLRLIYYSQIVNDFQKGDIAEGYSVSREKKESFPLTVTSAQKNPTAFYLCASQIAAPSYNEQFFGPGTRLTVL.

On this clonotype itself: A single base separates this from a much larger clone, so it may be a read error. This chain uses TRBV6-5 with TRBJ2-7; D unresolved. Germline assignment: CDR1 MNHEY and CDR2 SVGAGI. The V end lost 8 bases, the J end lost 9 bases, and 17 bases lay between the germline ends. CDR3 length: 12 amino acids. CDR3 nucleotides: TGTGCCAGCGGTTGGACCGAATCCGCGCAGTACTTC. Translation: CASGWTESAQYF.